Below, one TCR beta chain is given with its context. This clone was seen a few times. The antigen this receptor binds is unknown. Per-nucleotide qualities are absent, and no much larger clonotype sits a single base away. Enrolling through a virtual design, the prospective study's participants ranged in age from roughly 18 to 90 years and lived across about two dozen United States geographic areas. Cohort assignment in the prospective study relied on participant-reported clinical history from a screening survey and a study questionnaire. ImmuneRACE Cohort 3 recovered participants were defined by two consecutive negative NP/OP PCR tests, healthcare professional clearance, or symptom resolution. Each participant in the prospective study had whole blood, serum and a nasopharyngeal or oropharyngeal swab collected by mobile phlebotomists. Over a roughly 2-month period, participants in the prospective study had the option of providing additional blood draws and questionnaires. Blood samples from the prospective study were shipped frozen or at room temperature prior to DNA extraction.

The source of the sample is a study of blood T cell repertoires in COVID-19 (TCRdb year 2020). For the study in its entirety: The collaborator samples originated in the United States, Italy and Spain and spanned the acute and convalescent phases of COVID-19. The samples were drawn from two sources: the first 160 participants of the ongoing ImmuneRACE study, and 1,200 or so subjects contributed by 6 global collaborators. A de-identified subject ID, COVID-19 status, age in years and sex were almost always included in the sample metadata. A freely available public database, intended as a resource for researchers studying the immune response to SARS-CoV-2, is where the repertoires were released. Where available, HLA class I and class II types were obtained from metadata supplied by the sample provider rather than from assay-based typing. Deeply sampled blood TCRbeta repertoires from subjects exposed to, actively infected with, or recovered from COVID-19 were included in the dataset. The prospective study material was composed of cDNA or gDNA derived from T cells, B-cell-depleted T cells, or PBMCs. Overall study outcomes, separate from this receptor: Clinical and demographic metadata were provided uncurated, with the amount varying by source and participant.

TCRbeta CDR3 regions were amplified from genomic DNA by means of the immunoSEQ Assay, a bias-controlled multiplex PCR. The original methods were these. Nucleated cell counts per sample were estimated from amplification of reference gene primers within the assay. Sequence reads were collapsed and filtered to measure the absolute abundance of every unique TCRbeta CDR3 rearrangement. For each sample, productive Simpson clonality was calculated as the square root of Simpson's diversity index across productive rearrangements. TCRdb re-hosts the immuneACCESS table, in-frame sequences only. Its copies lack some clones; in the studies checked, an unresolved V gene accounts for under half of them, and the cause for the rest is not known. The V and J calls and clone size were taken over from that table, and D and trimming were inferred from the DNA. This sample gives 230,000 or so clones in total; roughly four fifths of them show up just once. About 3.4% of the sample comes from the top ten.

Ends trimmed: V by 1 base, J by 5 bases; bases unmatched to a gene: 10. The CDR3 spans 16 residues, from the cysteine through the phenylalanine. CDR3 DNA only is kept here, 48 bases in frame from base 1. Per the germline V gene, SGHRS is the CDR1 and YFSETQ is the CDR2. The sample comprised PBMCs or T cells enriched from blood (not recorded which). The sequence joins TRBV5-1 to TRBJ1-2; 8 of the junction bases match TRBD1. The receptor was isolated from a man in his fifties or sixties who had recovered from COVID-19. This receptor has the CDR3 CASSLTPDREYYGYTF. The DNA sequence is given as TGCGCCAGCAGCTTGACTCCGGACAGGGAATATTATGGCTACACCTTC.